Below, 14 T cell receptor beta chains from the same sample are listed, as sequenced in a study of regulatory T cells in long-lasting Graves disease. Relying on iRepertoire HTBI primers and Arm-PCR of CDR3 regions, the team built TCR beta libraries. TCRdb redid the calling of the multiplex PCR reads with MiXCR, one entry per CDR3 protein. The table shows 400,000 to 500,000 distinct CDR3 sequences, with less than 15% occurring only once. Time point in this sample: newly diagnosed GD, antithyroid drugs for less than 3 months. Extracted PBMC RNA gave rise to the TCR library. These data were also filed under a second study, of T cells in Graves' hyperthyroidism and ophthalmopathy.

Specimen: peripheral blood mononuclear cells (PBMCs), collected at new diagnosis, from a patient treated with antithyroid drugs. The receptors were sampled from a woman between 45 and 65 years old with Graves disease.

The sample holds one count of this clonotype. The chain employs TRBV3-1 and TRBJ1-1; no definite D call. The CDR3 consists of 16 residues. The V gene's germline CDR1 is LGHDT and CDR2 YNNKEL (reference sequence). V lost 0 bases, J lost 0 bases, and 11 bases lay in between. DNA for the CDR3: TGTGCCAGCAGCCAAGAAAGAACAATTTTGAACACTGAAGCTTTCTTT. This gives the protein CASSQERTILNTEAFF.

This clonotype was recorded a few times. The chain uses TRBV5-1 and TRBJ1-5, with 9 bases matching TRBD1. CDR3 length: 14 residues. CDR1 SGHRS and CDR2 YFSETQ come from the germline V gene. V shed 4 bases and J 6 bases; nucleotides not matched to a gene: 5. CDR3 protein: CASSAGQGSQPQHF. The CDR3 DNA is TGCGCCAGCAGCGCGGGACAGGGAAGTCAGCCCCAGCATTTT. Using reference TRBV5-1 and TRBJ1-5 for the parts outside the CDR3, the full variable domain is KAGVTQTPRYLIKTRGQQVTLSCSPISGHRSVSWYQQTPGQGLQFLFEYFSETQRNKGNFPGRFSGRQFSNSRSEMNVSTLELGDSALYLCASSAGQGSQPQHFGDGTRLSIL.

This clonotype was observed many times. This sequence joins TRBV18 and TRBJ2-3, with D hard to call. The CDR3 has 14 amino acids. V was clipped by 1 base and J by 0 bases, with 5 bases between them. Germline V lookup: CDR1 KGHSH, CDR2 LQKENI. The CDR3 nucleotides read TGTGCCAGCTCACCACGGCGGAGCACAGATACGCAGTATTTT. The encoded protein is CASSPRRSTDTQYF. Full variable domain (outside the CDR3, taken from reference TRBV18 and TRBJ2-3): NAGVMQNPRHLVRRRGQEARLRCSPMKGHSHVYWYRQLPEEGLKFMVYLQKENIIDESGMPKERFSAEFPKEGPSILRIQQVVRGDSAAYFCASSPRRSTDTQYFGPGTRLTVL.

Details on this clonotype: Relative to the germline gene, one junction end is altered; a read error may explain this. The gene calls are TRBV11-2 and TRBJ2-1, with 10 bases that match TRBD2. CDR1 SGHAT and CDR2 FQNNGV come from the germline V gene. The CDR3 spans 18 residues. CDR3 bases: TGTGCCAGCAGCTTAGGTTCGGCTAGCGGGAGCATCCACAATGAACAGTTCTTC. Its protein product is CASSLGSASGSIHNEQFF.

This clonotype was observed a few times. The CDR3 nucleotides are TGCGCCAGCAGCCCTGGACACGGCGATAATTCACCCCTCCACTTT. Encoded protein: CASSPGHGDNSPLHF. The rearrangement links TRBV5-1 to TRBJ1-6; TRBD1 might be the D (5 bases). CDR1 SGHRS and CDR2 YFSETQ come from the germline V gene. The CDR3 is 15 residues long. V lost 4 bases to trimming and J lost 5 bases, with 13 bases between them.

The CDR3 DNA reads TGTGCCAGCAGTTACGCACTCACCCCCTCTAGCACAGATACGCAGTATTTT. It specifies CASSYALTPSSTDTQYF. The chain carries TRBV6-2 or TRBV6-3 and TRBJ2-3; no clear D gene. Looked up from germline, CDR1 is MNHEY and CDR2 is SVGEGT. Between the trimmed V and J ends, which lost 2 bases and 0 bases, there was a span of 15 bases. The CDR3 spans 17 residues.

This clonotype has more than one count but fewer than ten. The chain combines TRBV5-1 with TRBJ2-7; 12 positions match TRBD1. This CDR3 is 15 amino acids long. The V gene end was trimmed by 3 bases and the J gene end by 3 bases; junction bases not matched to a gene: 4. The germline V gene has CDR1 SGHRS and CDR2 YFSETQ. CDR3 nucleotides: TGCGCCAGCAGCTGGGGACAGGGGGCCGGCTACGAGCAGTACTTC. Its translation: CASSWGQGAGYEQYF.

In its sample, this clonotype was seen many times. The V call is TRBV6-2 or TRBV6-3, the J call TRBJ2-3, with 7 bases fitting TRBD2. Looked up from germline, CDR1 is MNHEY and CDR2 is SVGEGT. This CDR3 is built from 15 residues. V shed 5 bases, J shed 2 bases, and the junction held 7 bases outside the gene matches. The CDR3 reads CASSTAGWYTDTQYF. For the CDR3, the DNA is TGTGCCAGCAGTACAGCGGGGTGGTACACAGATACGCAGTATTTT.

This clonotype was seen ten or more times. The genes are TRBV2 and TRBJ2-3; D gene uncertain. The germline V gene has CDR1 SNHLY and CDR2 FYNNEI. The CDR3 is 14 amino acids. The ends were cut back, 4 bases at V and 2 bases at J, with 10 bases in the middle. The chain's CDR3 is CASSAETPTDTQYF. CDR3 in DNA: TGTGCCAGCAGTGCAGAGACACCCACAGATACGCAGTATTTT.

On this clonotype: A junction end diverges from the germline sequence, so it may reflect a read error. The CDR3 loop reads CASSLTLGTEAFF. In nucleotides, the CDR3 is TGTGCCAGCAGCTTAACGTTAGGCACTGAAGCTTTCTTT. V gene TRBV5-1 combines with J gene TRBJ1-1; D is undetermined. The CDR3 runs to 13 residues. Germline values: CDR1 SGHRS, CDR2 YFSETQ.

A few counts support this clonotype. V gene TRBV30 combines with J gene TRBJ2-1; the match to TRBD2 covers 12 bases. V shed 4 bases, J shed 5 bases, and the junction held 3 bases outside the gene matches. The CDR3 extends over 14 amino acids. Per germline, CDR1 GTSNPN and CDR2 SVGIG (reference sequence). In nucleotides, the CDR3 is TGTGCCTGGACCCTAGCGGGAGGGCACAATGAGCAGTTCTTC. This encodes CAWTLAGGHNEQFF.

This clonotype was observed at least ten times. Here the CDR3 DNA reads TGTGCCAGCCTTACTAGCGGGACCTACAATGAGCAGTTCTTC. This translates into CASLTSGTYNEQFF. The chain recombines TRBV12-3 or TRBV12-4 with TRBJ2-1; 10 bases agree with TRBD2. The length of the CDR3 is 14 residues. V lost 8 bases to trimming and J lost 2 bases; unmatched junction nucleotides: 3.

This clonotype was recorded many times. The CDR3 protein is CASGLVELEWTAMNTEAFF. CDR3 in DNA: TGTGCTAGTGGTTTGGTAGAATTGGAGTGGACAGCAATGAACACTGAAGCTTTCTTT. The chain has TRBV12-5 and TRBJ1-1; weak D call: TRBD1 (6 bases). There are 19 residues in the CDR3. Germline CDR1 reads LGHNT; CDR2 reads FRNRAP. V was clipped by 0 bases and J by 0 bases, with 20 bases between them.

There are many counts of this clonotype. The chain combines TRBV12-3 or TRBV12-4 with TRBJ2-7; the match to TRBD2 covers 10 bases. Losses at the gene ends were 5 bases for V and 3 bases for J; bases not matched to a gene: 7. This CDR3 is built from 15 residues. CDR3 residues: CASSLLAGAHYEQYF. In DNA, the CDR3 is TGTGCCAGCAGTCTCCTAGCGGGAGCACACTACGAGCAGTACTTC.